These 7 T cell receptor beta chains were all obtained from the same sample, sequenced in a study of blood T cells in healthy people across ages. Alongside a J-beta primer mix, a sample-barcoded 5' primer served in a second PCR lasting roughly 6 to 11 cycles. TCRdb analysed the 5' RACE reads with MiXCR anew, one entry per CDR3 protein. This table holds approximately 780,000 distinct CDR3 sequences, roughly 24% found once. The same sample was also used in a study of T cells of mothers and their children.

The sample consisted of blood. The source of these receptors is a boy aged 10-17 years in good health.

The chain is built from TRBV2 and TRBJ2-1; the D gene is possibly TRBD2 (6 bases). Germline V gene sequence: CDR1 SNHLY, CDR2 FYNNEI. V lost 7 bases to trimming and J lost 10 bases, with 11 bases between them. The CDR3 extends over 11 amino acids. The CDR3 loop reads CASTEGGEQFF. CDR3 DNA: TGTGCCAGCACCGAGGGAGGCGAGCAGTTCTTC. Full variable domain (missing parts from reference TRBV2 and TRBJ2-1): EPEVTQTPSHQVTQMGQEVILRCVPISNHLYFYWYRQILGQKVEFLVSFYNNEISEKSEIFDDQFSVERPDGSNFTLKIRSTKLEDSAMYFCASTEGGEQFFGPGTRLTVL.

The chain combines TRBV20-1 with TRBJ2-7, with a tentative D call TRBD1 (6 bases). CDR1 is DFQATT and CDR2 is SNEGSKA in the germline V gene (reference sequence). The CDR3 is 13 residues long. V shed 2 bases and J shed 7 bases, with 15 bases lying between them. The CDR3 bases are TGCAGTGCTAGATCGGACAGTACGCGAGAGCAGTACTTC. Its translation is CSARSDSTREQYF.

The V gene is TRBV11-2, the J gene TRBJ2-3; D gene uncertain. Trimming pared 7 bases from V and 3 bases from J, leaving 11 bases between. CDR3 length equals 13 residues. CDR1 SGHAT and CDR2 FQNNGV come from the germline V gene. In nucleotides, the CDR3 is TGTGCCAGCAACCTACCTCAGACAGATACGCAGTATTTT. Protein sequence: CASNLPQTDTQYF.

CDR3 in amino acids: CASSLGPPSAYEQYF. The CDR3 coding sequence is TGTGCCAGCAGCTTGGGACCTCCTTCGGCCTACGAGCAGTACTTC. The chain joins TRBV7-2 to TRBJ2-7; D may be TRBD1 or TRBD2 (5 bases each). The germline gives CDR1 SGHTA, CDR2 FQGNSA. Trimming pared 3 bases from V and 2 bases from J, leaving 14 bases between. The CDR3 consists of 15 residues.

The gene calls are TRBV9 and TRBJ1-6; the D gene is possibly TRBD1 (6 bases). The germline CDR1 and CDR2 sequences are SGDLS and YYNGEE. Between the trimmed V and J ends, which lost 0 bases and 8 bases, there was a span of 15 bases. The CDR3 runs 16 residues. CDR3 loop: CASSVGGWDTDSPLHF. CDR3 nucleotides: TGTGCCAGCAGCGTAGGAGGTTGGGACACGGATTCACCCCTCCACTTT. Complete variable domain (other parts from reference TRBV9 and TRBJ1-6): DSGVTQTPKHLITATGQRVTLRCSPRSGDLSVYWYQQSLDQGLQFLIQYYNGEERAKGNILERFSAQQFPDLHSELNLSSLELGDSALYFCASSVGGWDTDSPLHFGNGTRLTVT.

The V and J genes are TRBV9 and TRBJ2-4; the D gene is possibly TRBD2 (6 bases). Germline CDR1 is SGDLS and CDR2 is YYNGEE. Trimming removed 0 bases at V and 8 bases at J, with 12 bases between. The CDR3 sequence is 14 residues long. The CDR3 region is CASSVEASVDIQYF. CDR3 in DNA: TGTGCCAGCAGCGTAGAGGCTAGCGTTGACATTCAGTACTTC.

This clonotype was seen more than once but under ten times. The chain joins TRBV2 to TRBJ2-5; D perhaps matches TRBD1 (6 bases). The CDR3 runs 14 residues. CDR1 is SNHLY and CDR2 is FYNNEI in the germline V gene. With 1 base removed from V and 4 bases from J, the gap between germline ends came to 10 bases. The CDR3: CASSEDGRGETQYF. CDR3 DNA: TGTGCCAGCAGTGAAGACGGCAGGGGAGAGACCCAGTACTTC. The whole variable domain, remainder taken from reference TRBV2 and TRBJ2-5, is EPEVTQTPSHQVTQMGQEVILRCVPISNHLYFYWYRQILGQKVEFLVSFYNNEISEKSEIFDDQFSVERPDGSNFTLKIRSTKLEDSAMYFCASSEDGRGETQYFGPGTRLLVL.